The 29 T cell receptor beta chains in this list originate from one sample, sequenced in a study of response to subunit inactivated influenza vaccine. TCRdb processed the RT-PCR reads anew with MiXCR; each CDR3 protein has one entry. The sample consists of roughly 190,000 distinct CDR3 sequences, 13% to 15% of them appearing once. Sequencing used CD8+ T cells sorted from PBMCs, obtained around 5 days after vaccination. These receptors all come from a man in his fifties who received an inactivated influenza vaccine.

This clonotype was counted a few times. The V call is TRBV25-1, the J call TRBJ2-3, with 7 bases aligning to TRBD2. This CDR3 contains 16 residues. The germline V gene has CDR1 MGHDK and CDR2 SYGVNS. V lost 3 bases, J lost 2 bases, and 8 bases stayed unmatched. CDR3 sequence: CASSDALRDYTDTQYF. CDR3 sequence (DNA): TGTGCCAGCAGTGATGCCCTTCGGGACTACACAGATACGCAGTATTTT.

This clonotype was picked up a small number of times. This rearrangement joins TRBV29-1 to TRBJ2-5; D is uncertain. The CDR3 loop spans 14 amino acids. With 5 bases removed from V and 0 bases from J, the gap between germline ends came to 13 bases. Germline V lookup: CDR1 SQVTM, CDR2 ANQGSEA. The CDR3 sequence is CSVFSFGYQETQYF. The CDR3 DNA follows: TGCAGCGTTTTTAGCTTTGGGTACCAAGAGACCCAGTACTTC.

This clonotype showed up many times. This rearrangement joins TRBV13 to TRBJ1-1; D gene unclear. The CDR3 covers 13 residues. V was cut by 5 bases and J by 4 bases, with 11 bases left in between. Germline lookup yields CDR1 PRHDT and CDR2 FYEKMQ (reference sequence). The CDR3 loop is CASSLGGSTEAFF. The CDR3 nucleotides are TGTGCCAGCAGCCTGGGAGGGAGCACTGAAGCTTTCTTT.

There are a few counts of this clonotype. This rearrangement joins TRBV6-2 or TRBV6-3 to TRBJ2-5, with D hard to call. This CDR3 spans 13 amino acids. The ends were cut back, 2 bases at V and 0 bases at J, with 4 bases in the middle. Germline assignment: CDR1 MNHEY and CDR2 SVGEGT. The CDR3 here is CASSYNYQETQYF. The DNA of the CDR3 is TGTGCCAGCAGTTACAACTACCAAGAGACCCAGTACTTC.

This clonotype was detected many times. The chain is built from TRBV7-9 and TRBJ2-2; no definite D call. Germline assignment: CDR1 SEHNR and CDR2 FQNEAQ (reference sequence). The CDR3 extends over 11 amino acids. Trimming pared 8 bases from V and 6 bases from J, leaving 7 bases between. The CDR3: CASLRAGELFF. CDR3 nucleotide sequence: TGTGCCAGCCTCCGGGCCGGGGAGCTGTTTTTT.

The genes are TRBV19 and TRBJ2-7; perhaps D is TRBD1 or TRBD2 (6 bases each). With 4 bases removed from V and 2 bases from J, the gap between germline ends came to 9 bases. The CDR3 has 13 amino acids. Germline V gene sequence: CDR1 LNHDA, CDR2 SQIVND (reference sequence). CDR3 amino acids: CASSKGGTYEQYF. CDR3 nucleotide sequence: TGTGCCAGTAGTAAGGGGGGAACCTACGAGCAGTACTTC.

As to this clonotype: The junction differs from germline at one of its ends, possibly a read error. The chain joins TRBV4-1 to TRBJ2-1; D perhaps matches TRBD2 (6 bases). This CDR3 is built from 16 residues. Germline loops: CDR1 MGHRA, CDR2 YSYEKL. The CDR3, as DNA: TGCGCCAGCAGCCAAGGCGCGGGACGGACCTACGATGAGCAGTTCTTC. It codes for CASSQGAGRTYDEQFF.

V usage is TRBV12-3 or TRBV12-4 and J usage is TRBJ2-3; 13 bases agree with TRBD2. V lost 11 bases to trimming and J lost 1 base; unmatched junction nucleotides: 18. The CDR3 extends over 19 amino acids. The CDR3 DNA reads as TGTGCCCTCAGTTTGGGACTAGCGGGGCCAAGAGAGGGCACAGATACGCAGTATTTT. The encoded protein is CALSLGLAGPREGTDTQYF.

This clonotype was recorded a few times. This chain connects TRBV25-1 to TRBJ1-6, with D tentatively TRBD1 (5 bases). Germline V gives CDR1 MGHDK, CDR2 SYGVNS. V was shortened by 6 bases and J by 14 bases, with 11 bases between the two germline ends. The CDR3 runs 11 residues. The CDR3 coding sequence is TGTGCCAGCAGGGCAGGGTCGGCCCTCCACTTT. It encodes CASRAGSALHF.

This clonotype was detected only a few times. The rearrangement joins TRBV6-5 to TRBJ2-1; TRBD2 is a possible D gene (7 bases). Germline assignment: CDR1 MNHEY and CDR2 SVGAGI. The V and J ends lost 4 bases and 6 bases respectively, with 16 bases between them. The CDR3 extends over 15 amino acids. CDR3 bases: TGTGCCAGCAGTTTAGGGGGAGGGGTCTCCAATGAGCAGTTCTTC. Its translation: CASSLGGGVSNEQFF.

The chain employs TRBV20-1 and TRBJ2-7; 10 bases line up with TRBD2. The junction had 14 bases not matched to a gene; V was cut back by 0 bases and J by 0 bases. From germline, CDR1 is DFQATT and CDR2 SNEGSKA (reference sequence). CDR3 size: 19 residues. CDR3 in amino acids: CSARDLVAGGPSSSYEQYF. As DNA, the CDR3 is TGCAGTGCTAGAGATCTGGTAGCGGGGGGCCCTAGTAGCTCCTACGAGCAGTACTTC.

This clonotype was seen many times. The chain combines TRBV4-2 with TRBJ2-5, with 9 bases aligning to TRBD2. V lost 1 base and J lost 5; bases outside the gene matches: 20. The CDR3 loop spans 20 amino acids. Germline-derived CDR1 and CDR2 are LGHNA and YNFKEQ. In DNA form, the CDR3 reads TGTGCCAGCAGCCAAGCGAGCGGACTAGGGCGCGGGAGGGCCGGGGAGACCCAGTACTTC. Translating gives CASSQASGLGRGRAGETQYF.

This clonotype has just a few counts. This chain uses TRBV29-1 with TRBJ2-5, with 7 nucleotides matching TRBD1. The CDR3 contains 14 residues. Germline-derived CDR1 and CDR2 are SQVTM and ANQGSEA. V gave up 0 bases and J gave up 5 bases; unmatched junction bases: 6. The CDR3 nucleotides read TGCAGCGTTGAAGAGATCAGACAGGGCGAGACCCAGTACTTC. This gives the protein CSVEEIRQGETQYF. The entire variable domain, with the rest obtained from reference TRBV29-1 and TRBJ2-5, is as follows: SAVISQKPSRDICQRGTSLTIQCQVDSQVTMMFWYRQQPGQSLTLIATANQGSEATYESGFVIDKFPISRPNLTFSTLTVSNMSPEDSSIYLCSVEEIRQGETQYFGPGTRLLVL.

The chain carries TRBV9 and TRBJ2-1; D is unresolved. Germline V gene sequence: CDR1 SGDLS, CDR2 YYNGEE. The CDR3 has 14 residues. V lost 0 bases and J lost 6, with 10 bases in between. The CDR3 spells CASSVVGSVNEQFF. CDR3 bases: TGTGCCAGCAGCGTAGTCGGATCTGTCAATGAGCAGTTCTTC.

The chain uses TRBV28 and TRBJ1-2, with 9 bases matching TRBD1. The CDR3 consists of 15 residues. In germline, CDR1 is MDHEN, CDR2 SYDVKM. V lost 9 bases and J lost 5; bases outside the gene matches: 13. This chain's CDR3 is CASIEGHRGHYGYTF. CDR3 nucleotide sequence: TGTGCCAGTATAGAGGGACACAGGGGGCATTATGGCTACACCTTC.

The J gene is TRBJ2-7, the V gene TRBV9, with 8 bases identical to TRBD1. J lost 1 base, V lost 4 bases, and 7 bases had no gene match. The CDR3 totals 15 residues. The V gene's germline CDR1 is SGDLS and CDR2 YYNGEE. This CDR3 is CASSPGTGNSYEQYF. The DNA of the CDR3 is TGTGCCAGCAGCCCCGGGACAGGTAATTCCTACGAGCAGTACTTC.

J is TRBJ2-3 and V is TRBV27; TRBD2 aligns across 8 bases. The V and J ends lost 6 bases and 0 bases, in that order; junction bases with no gene match: 8. CDR3 size: 16 residues. Germline lookup yields CDR1 MNHEY and CDR2 SMNVEV (reference sequence). The CDR3 DNA reads as TGTGCCAGCAGCAGGGGTCAGCGGGGGAGCACAGATACGCAGTATTTT. Its translation is CASSRGQRGSTDTQYF.

This clonotype occurred a few times. V and J are TRBV29-1 and TRBJ2-7; TRBD1 agrees at 9 bases. CDR1 SQVTM and CDR2 ANQGSEA come from the germline V gene. The CDR3 is 16 amino acids. The J segment lost 3 bases and the V segment lost 7 bases, leaving 16 bases of the junction unmatched. CDR3 region: CSARTGAIGENYEQYF. CDR3 sequence (DNA): TGCAGCGCCAGGACAGGGGCGATTGGGGAGAACTACGAGCAGTACTTC.

This clonotype was found many times. The chain has TRBV11-2 and TRBJ2-1; TRBD2 agrees at 10 bases. Germline-derived CDR1 and CDR2 are SGHAT and FQNNGV. This CDR3 has 15 amino acids. The junction had 10 bases not matched to a gene; V was cut back by 6 bases and J by 8 bases. The CDR3 here is CASSSLAGGTHEQFF. CDR3 bases: TGTGCCAGCAGTTCCTTAGCGGGAGGTACCCATGAGCAGTTCTTC.

V gene TRBV7-9 combines with J gene TRBJ2-1; the D gene is possibly TRBD1 (7 bases). V shed 5 bases and J shed 9 bases, with 23 bases lying between them. Germline CDR1 reads SEHNR; CDR2 reads FQNEAQ (reference sequence). The CDR3 runs to 16 residues. CDR3 DNA: TGTGCCAGCAGCAAACCGCAGGGGGAGGACGTCGGTGAGCAGTTCTTC. Translation: CASSKPQGEDVGEQFF. The complete variable domain, with remaining parts taken from reference TRBV7-9 and TRBJ2-1, reads DTGVSQNPRHKITKRGQNVTFRCDPISEHNRLYWYRQTLGQGPEFLTYFQNEAQLEKSRLLSDRFSAERPKGSFSTLEIQRTEQGDSAMYLCASSKPQGEDVGEQFFGPGTRLTVL.

This chain links TRBV12-3 or TRBV12-4 with TRBJ2-7; the D gene could be TRBD1 or TRBD2 (5 bases each). Trimming left V 4 bases short and J 5 bases short, with 15 bases between. CDR3 size: 14 residues. In DNA form, the CDR3 reads TGTGCCAGCAGTTCACCGGGACGACGAGACGAGCAGTACTTC. Residues: CASSSPGRRDEQYF.

This chain joins TRBV29-1 and TRBJ2-1, with D unresolved. This CDR3 contains 11 residues. The germline gives CDR1 SQVTM, CDR2 ANQGSEA. V shed 6 bases and J shed 7 bases, with 10 bases lying between them. The CDR3 is CSVGFSNEQFF. The DNA of the CDR3 is TGCAGCGTCGGGTTTTCTAATGAGCAGTTCTTC.

The CDR3 here is CASAWRDRGLDEQFF. In DNA, the CDR3 is TGTGCCAGCGCTTGGCGGGACAGGGGGCTCGATGAGCAGTTCTTC. This chain uses TRBV12-3 or TRBV12-4 with TRBJ2-1; the match to TRBD1 covers 12 bases. The CDR3 sequence is 15 residues long. Losses at the gene ends were 8 bases for V and 8 bases for J; bases not matched to a gene: 10.

The table lists this clonotype with a few counts. The rearrangement uses TRBV15 and TRBJ2-1; no reliable D call. The germline V and J ends were trimmed by 0 bases and 10 bases, with 10 bases remaining between them. CDR1 and CDR2 (germline): LNHNV, YYDKDF (reference sequence). The CDR3 is 13 residues long. The CDR3, as DNA: TGTGCCACCAGCAGAGATCGCAGGTTAGAGCAGTTCTTC. Its translation is CATSRDRRLEQFF.

This clonotype was seen a handful of times. The chain links TRBV7-6 to TRBJ2-7, with 7 bases lining up with TRBD1. CDR3 length: 12 residues. Germline V lookup: CDR1 SGHVS, CDR2 FNYEAQ. V lost 6 bases and J lost 7; bases outside the gene matches: 6. This CDR3 is CASRHTGEEQYF. CDR3 sequence (DNA): TGTGCCAGCAGGCATACAGGGGAAGAGCAGTACTTC.

The chain combines TRBV29-1 with TRBJ1-1, with D possibly being TRBD1 (6 bases). This CDR3 region has 14 residues. Germline lookup yields CDR1 SQVTM and CDR2 ANQGSEA. The germline V and J ends were trimmed by 6 bases and 6 bases, with 20 bases remaining between them. CDR3 in DNA: TGCAGCGTCGATCAGTGGGGGGAGGGGGCTGAAGCTTTCTTT. This translates into CSVDQWGEGAEAFF.

The chain links TRBV27 to TRBJ2-2; D might be TRBD1 (5 bases). This CDR3 has 13 residues. Germline-derived CDR1 and CDR2 are MNHEY and SMNVEV (reference sequence). Trimming took 8 bases from V and 2 from J, leaving 9 bases between them. CDR3 region: CASGALNTGELFF. The CDR3 nucleotides read TGTGCCAGCGGGGCCCTAAACACCGGGGAGCTGTTTTTT.

The chain combines TRBV4-2 with TRBJ2-7, with TRBD1 matching over 8 bases. The CDR3 contains 16 residues. V gave up 4 bases and J gave up 2 bases; unmatched junction bases: 10. Per germline, CDR1 LGHNA and CDR2 YNFKEQ. The CDR3, as DNA: TGTGCCAGCAGCCCTACAGGGGGAAAGTCTGCCTACGAGCAGTACTTC. Translated: CASSPTGGKSAYEQYF.

The V call is TRBV29-1, the J call TRBJ2-7; no definite D call. Germline assignment: CDR1 SQVTM and CDR2 ANQGSEA. CDR3 size: 11 residues. V was clipped by 1 base and J by 3 bases, with 4 bases between them. The CDR3 sequence: CSVEVNYEQYF. Here the CDR3 DNA reads TGCAGCGTTGAAGTCAACTACGAGCAGTACTTC.